Below, one T cell receptor beta chain is given with its context. The CDR3 sequence is 17 residues long. Germline values: CDR1 KGHSH, CDR2 LQKENI. Trimming cost V 0 bases and J 2 bases; bases outside gene matches: 4. The source of the sample is a study of blood T cell repertoires in COVID-19. The study assigned cohorts using participant-reported clinical history. Assay used: immunoSEQ multiplex PCR; TCRdb lists only in-frame clones, some missing. The repertoire holds more than 150,000 clones, about four fifths seen once, with roughly 11% in the top ten. The V and J genes are TRBV18 and TRBJ1-3; 10 bases match TRBD1. Specimen: PBMCs or T cells enriched from blood (not recorded which). This sequence originates from a man aged 50 to 60 who had recovered from COVID-19. CDR3 DNA: TGTGCCAGCTCACCACCGCAGGGACAGGGGCCTGGAAACACCATATATTTT. This sequence encodes CASSPPQGQGPGNTIYF.